A selection of T cell receptor beta chains follows, all from one sample in a study of Tregs in tolerant kidney transplant recipients. TCRdb's copy holds only in-frame clones and misses some; the assay was immunoSEQ multiplex PCR. The table lists over 70,000 clones, 75% to 95% of them singletons. This material consisted of CD4+ T cells from blood (PBMCs), taken 24 months after the transplant. The receptors derive from a human patient who received a combined kidney and bone marrow transplant. Certain T cells may be donor cells from the graft. Both conserved end residues are part of each CDR3. The order of the fields is clone size, V gene, J gene, D gene, CDR3 DNA, CDR3 protein. D genes are given only for firm matches. Size is omitted from some rows. Given values are once, few, many or a class for expanded clones.

NA,TRBV7-2,TRBJ2-5,NA,TGTGCCAGCAGCATAAAAGAGACCCAGTACTTC,CASSIKETQYF
NA,TRBV25-1,TRBJ1-4,NA,TGTGCCAGCAGTGAACCCGGCCATGGAGCGGAAAAACTGTTTTTT,CASSEPGHGAEKLFF
NA,TRBV19,TRBJ1-6,NA,TGTGCCAGTGGACAGAGGATCGGGTTTAATTCACCCCTCCACTTT,CASGQRIGFNSPLHF
NA,TRBV19,TRBJ1-5,TRBD1,TGTGCCAGTAGTATATTTGGGACAGTGGATGATCAGCCCCAGCATTTT,CASSIFGTVDDQPQHF
NA,TRBV30,TRBJ1-3,NA,TGTGCCTGGAGTGTACCCTTGAGTCTCGGAAACACCATATATTTT,CAWSVPLSLGNTIYF
NA,TRBV19,TRBJ2-4,TRBD1,TGTGCCAGTGCGGACAGGGCCAAAAACATTCAGTACTTC,CASADRAKNIQYF
NA,TRBV29-1,TRBJ2-1,NA,TGCAGCGTTGTGATTAGCGGCAATGAGCAGTTCTTC,CSVVISGNEQFF
NA,TRBV25-1,TRBJ2-7,TRBD1,TGTGCCAGCGGGGGACAGGGTCGGTACGAGCAGTACTTC,CASGGQGRYEQYF
NA,TRBV18,TRBJ1-4,TRBD1,TGTGCCAGCTCACCGACAGGGGGAACTGAAAAACTGTTTTTT,CASSPTGGTEKLFF
NA,TRBV7-8,TRBJ2-4,NA,TGTGCCAGCAGCTTACCCCCTGGAAGGGGGATAGCCAAAAACATTCAGTACTTC,CASSLPPGRGIAKNIQYF
NA,TRBV18,TRBJ2-5,NA,TGTGCCAGCTCACCGGGTCCCGGGACACATCAAGAGACCCAGTACTTC,CASSPGPGTHQETQYF
NA,TRBV30,TRBJ1-1,NA,TGTGCCAGGGGGGGCACTGAAGCTTTCTTT,CARGGTEAFF
NA,TRBV28,TRBJ1-3,TRBD1,TGTGCCAGCAGTTTAGCCGGCAGGGGGTTTCCTAGCACCATATATTTT,CASSLAGRGFPSTIYF
NA,TRBV4-3,TRBJ1-5,NA,TGCGCCAGCAGCCAAGCCATCACAGGGCAGTTATATCAGCCCCAGCATTTT,CASSQAITGQLYQPQHF
NA,TRBV2,TRBJ2-6,TRBD2,TGTGCCAGCAGTGCGCTAGCGGGAGCTGGGGCCAACGTCCTGACTTTC,CASSALAGAGANVLTF
NA,TRBV27,TRBJ2-5,NA,TGTGCCAGCAGCTTCCGAGGGAGGGGGAAAGAGACCCAGTACTTC,CASSFRGRGKETQYF
NA,TRBV4-2,TRBJ2-3,TRBD2,TGTGCCAGCAGCCAAGAGCCGGGACTAGCGGGAGAAGGGAGCACAGATACGCAGTATTTT,CASSQEPGLAGEGSTDTQYF
NA,TRBV9,TRBJ2-3,NA,TGTGCCAGCAGCGTCGCCAGTACTAGACCAGGCACAGATACGCAGTATTTT,CASSVASTRPGTDTQYF
once,TRBV4-2,TRBJ1-2,NA,TGTGCCAGCAGCCAATCGTTAGGGGTAGGCTACACCTTC,CASSQSLGVGYTF
NA,TRBV5-4,TRBJ1-1,NA,TGTGCCAGCAGCTTAGGACACCCGCAAGTGGGGACTGAAGCTTTCTTT,CASSLGHPQVGTEAFF
NA,TRBV29-1,TRBJ1-5,NA,TGCAGCGTTGTGGTGGGCCTAAATCAGCCCCAGCATTTT,CSVVVGLNQPQHF
once,TRBV29-1,TRBJ2-5,TRBD2,TGCAGCACCCAGCTAGCGGGAGCTCGAGAGACCCAGTACTTC,CSTQLAGARETQYF
NA,TRBV4-1,TRBJ1-5,NA,TGCGCCAGCAGCCTCGGGGGGCGTCAGCCCCAGCATTTT,CASSLGGRQPQHF
NA,TRBV19,TRBJ2-7,NA,TGTGCCAGTAGTCGCCAGGGTGGGTTTCTGGAGCAGTACTTC,CASSRQGGFLEQYF
NA,TRBV7-9,TRBJ2-7,TRBD1,TGTGCCAGCAGCCCGAGAACTAGTGACAGGGGTAGCGAGCAGTACTTC,CASSPRTSDRGSEQYF
once,TRBV5-4,TRBJ2-7,NA,TGTGCCAGCAGCACATGGTCCTACGAGCAGTACTTC,CASSTWSYEQYF
NA,TRBV7-2,TRBJ2-7,TRBD1,TGTGCCAGCAGCTTAGGGACAGGGACGTACGAGCAGTACTTC,CASSLGTGTYEQYF
NA,TRBV19,TRBJ2-7,TRBD1,TGTGCCAGTAGTATAGGGACAGGGGGCATAAACGAGCAGTACTTC,CASSIGTGGINEQYF
NA,TRBV28,TRBJ2-7,TRBD2,TGTGCCAGCAGTTTATTTGGGACTAGCGGGGTTCGCGAGCAGTACTTC,CASSLFGTSGVREQYF
NA,TRBV19,TRBJ1-1,NA,TGTGCCAGTAGCGCAACTAGGGACACTGAAGCTTTCTTT,CASSATRDTEAFF
NA,TRBV5-4,TRBJ1-2,NA,TGTGCCAGCAGCTTGGTAGCAATGGAGCTTTATGTCTACACCTTC,CASSLVAMELYVYTF
NA,TRBV29-1,TRBJ2-3,TRBD2,TGCAGCGTTGAGACCCTAGCGGGTGGTACGCAGTATTTT,CSVETLAGGTQYF
NA,TRBV6-9,TRBJ1-6,TRBD1,TGTGCCAGCAGTTGTAGAGGGACAGGCGATTATAATTCACCCCTCCACTTT,CASSCRGTGDYNSPLHF
NA,TRBV7-2,TRBJ1-2,TRBD1,TGTGCCAGCAGCTTACAAGGACAGGGGGCGGACTATGGCTACACCTTC,CASSLQGQGADYGYTF
NA,TRBV11-2,TRBJ1-2,NA,TGTGCCAGCAGCACATCGCCGGGACTGAACTATGGCTACACCTTC,CASSTSPGLNYGYTF
NA,TRBV9,TRBJ1-2,NA,TGTGCCAGCAGCCGGACGAGTGGAGGGTCGGTGGAGGGCTACACCTTC,CASSRTSGGSVEGYTF
NA,TRBV13,TRBJ2-7,NA,TGTGCCAGCAGCGTCGGGGTTAACTCCTACGAGCAGTACTTC,CASSVGVNSYEQYF
NA,TRBV5-4,TRBJ2-6,NA,TGTGCCAGCAGCTGGCTGGCCTCTGGGGCCAACGTCCTGACTTTC,CASSWLASGANVLTF
NA,TRBV6-1,TRBJ2-5,TRBD1,TGTGCCAGCAGTGAAGAAGGGACAGGGATGGAGACCCAGTACTTC,CASSEEGTGMETQYF
NA,TRBV7-2,TRBJ2-7,NA,TGTGCCAGCAGCTTGCTGAAGGGGGCCTACGAGCAGTACTTC,CASSLLKGAYEQYF
NA,TRBV11-2,TRBJ2-3,NA,TGTGCCAGCAGCTTAGTTCCGGGAGAGGCAGATACGCAGTATTTT,CASSLVPGEADTQYF
NA,TRBV2,TRBJ2-7,TRBD1,TGTGCCAGGAGGGACAGGGGCTACGAGCAGTACTTC,CARRDRGYEQYF
few,TRBV5-6,TRBJ1-3,NA,TGTGCCAGCAGCCGAGAGATAGGAAACACCATATATTTT,CASSREIGNTIYF
few,TRBV4-2,TRBJ2-7,NA,TGTGCCAGCAGCCAAGGCCAAAGGGGTGAGCAGTACTTC,CASSQGQRGEQYF
NA,TRBV7-3,TRBJ2-2,NA,TGTGCCAGCGGAGGGGGCACCACCGGGGAGCTGTTTTTT,CASGGGTTGELFF
NA,TRBV5-1,TRBJ2-2,TRBD2,TGCGCCAGCAGGCTCCCGGGACTAGGGAACACCGGGGAGCTGTTTTTT,CASRLPGLGNTGELFF
NA,TRBV28,TRBJ1-5,NA,TGTGCCAGCAGCCGCCCAGGGCGGGGGTCGAGCAATCAGCCCCAGCATTTT,CASSRPGRGSSNQPQHF
NA,TRBV7-3,TRBJ2-1,TRBD1,TGTGCCAGCAGCCGGGGAGGGACAGGGACCAATGAGCAGTTCTTC,CASSRGGTGTNEQFF
NA,TRBV9,TRBJ2-1,TRBD2,TGTGCCAGCAGCGTAGTAGCGGGATTGAATAATGAGCAGTTCTTC,CASSVVAGLNNEQFF
NA,TRBV7-2,TRBJ2-6,NA,TGTGCCAGCAGCTTACTGGCGGGTTTGGCTGGGGCCAACGTCCTGACTTTC,CASSLLAGLAGANVLTF
NA,TRBV7-9,TRBJ2-7,NA,TGTGCCAGCAGCCTTAACTATATTGTAGGGGTCGGCGAGCAGTACTTC,CASSLNYIVGVGEQYF
NA,TRBV11-3,TRBJ2-7,NA,TGTGCCAGCAGCTTAGGGGCGGCGGGTTCCTACGAGCAGTACTTC,CASSLGAAGSYEQYF
NA,TRBV19,TRBJ1-5,NA,TGTGCCAGTAGGGCGAAGTTCCAGGGAGGGAGCAATCAGCCCCAGCATTTT,CASRAKFQGGSNQPQHF
NA,TRBV7-2,TRBJ2-3,NA,TGTGCCACCCTCCTTCCGGGGACAGATACGCAGTATTTT,CATLLPGTDTQYF
NA,TRBV18,TRBJ2-5,NA,TGTGCCAGCTCACCAACTTCGGAGACCCAGTACTTC,CASSPTSETQYF